This T cell receptor beta chain was recorded in a study of control samples from healthy donors and cancer patients. There are 11 residues in the CDR3. Trimming took 8 bases from V and 2 from J, leaving 6 bases between them. Germline CDR1 is MNHEY and CDR2 is SVGAGI. Clones were sequenced by immunoSEQ multiplex PCR, and TCRdb holds only the in-frame ones, with some missing. The data hold about 94,000 clones, with 90% observed a single time. This clone was observed a single time. The TCR was taken from a young woman in good health. Sequenced: blood. The chain recombines TRBV6-5 with TRBJ1-2; D unclear. Here the CDR3 reads CASYMNYGYTF. CDR3 sequence (DNA): TGTGCCAGCTACATGAACTATGGCTACACCTTC.